This T cell receptor (beta chain) was obtained from a study of radiotherapy plus CTLA-4 blockade in lung cancer. Notes on the study in general: Per reports, early blood T cell clone dynamics, plus interferon-beta, forecast response most strongly. Blood-borne expansion of tumor-derived TCR clones followed radiotherapy plus ipilimumab.

The data were produced by immunoSEQ multiplex PCR, yet TCRdb's version contains in-frame clones alone and is incomplete. The sample includes over 80,000 clones, around 83% of them seen just once. Losses at the gene ends were 7 bases for V and 0 bases for J; bases not matched to a gene: 1. The CDR3 loop spans 14 amino acids. The germline V gene encodes CDR1 MNHEY and CDR2 SVGAGI. Comment on this clone: As yet, its antigen is unknown.

Participants had chemo-refractory metastatic non-small-cell lung cancer and were treated with focal radiation plus ipilimumab CTLA-4 blockade. The specimen was peripheral blood, collected from a patient treated with radiotherapy plus ipilimumab. The genes are TRBV6-5 and TRBJ2-2; 8 bases fit TRBD1. This sequence originates from a human donor with non-small cell lung cancer who had stable disease on radiotherapy plus ipilimumab. The CDR3 spells CASKGQANTGELFF. DNA of the CDR3: TGTGCCAGCAAGGGACAGGCGAACACCGGGGAGCTGTTTTTT.